This TCR beta chain came from a study of cytomegalovirus exposure and HLA in healthy donors. Findings and limits, study-wide: Beyond CMV serostatus, there was no information to go on about immune exposure. Specific recognition of CMV antigens was confirmed in vitro for a few chains (all CMV-associated). Across donors, presence/absence analyses took sequencing depth to be roughly uniform. The majority of TCR sequences were rare, yet some public TCRs appeared in many donors.

With 60 Vbeta and 13 Jbeta primers, the PCR was carried out. TCRdb keeps only in-frame clones here, not all; method: immunoSEQ multiplex PCR. The data hold some 210,000 clones, with around 86% observed a single time. This clone was seen only once. Antigen: not known. This CDR3 contains 15 residues. Between the trimmed V and J ends, which lost 3 bases and 1 base, there was a span of 11 bases. CDR1 and CDR2 from the germline V gene are SNHLY and FYNNEI. The chain has TRBV2 and TRBJ2-3; no definite D call. Sequenced input: PBMCs. This sequence originates from a man younger than 40 in good health and CMV-seronegative. The CDR3 bases are TGTGCCAGCAGTGAGATACGTGGAGGCACAGATACGCAGTATTTT. It yields the protein CASSEIRGGTDTQYF.